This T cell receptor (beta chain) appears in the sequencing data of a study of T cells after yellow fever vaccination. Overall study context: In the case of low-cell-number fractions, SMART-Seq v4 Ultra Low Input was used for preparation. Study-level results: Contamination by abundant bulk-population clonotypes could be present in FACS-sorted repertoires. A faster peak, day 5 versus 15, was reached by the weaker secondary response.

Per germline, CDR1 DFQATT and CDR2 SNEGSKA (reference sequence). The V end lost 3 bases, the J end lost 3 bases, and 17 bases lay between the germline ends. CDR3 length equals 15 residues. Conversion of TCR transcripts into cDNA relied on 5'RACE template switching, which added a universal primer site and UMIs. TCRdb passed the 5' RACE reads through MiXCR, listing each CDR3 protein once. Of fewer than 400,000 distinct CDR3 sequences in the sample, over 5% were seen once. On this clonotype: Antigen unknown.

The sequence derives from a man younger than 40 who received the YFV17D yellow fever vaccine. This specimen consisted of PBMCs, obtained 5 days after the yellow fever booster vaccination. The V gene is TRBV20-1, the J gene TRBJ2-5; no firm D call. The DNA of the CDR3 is TGCAGTGCTAGGCCCCCAGACGCGCCAGAAGAGACCCAGTACTTC. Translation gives CSARPPDAPEETQYF.